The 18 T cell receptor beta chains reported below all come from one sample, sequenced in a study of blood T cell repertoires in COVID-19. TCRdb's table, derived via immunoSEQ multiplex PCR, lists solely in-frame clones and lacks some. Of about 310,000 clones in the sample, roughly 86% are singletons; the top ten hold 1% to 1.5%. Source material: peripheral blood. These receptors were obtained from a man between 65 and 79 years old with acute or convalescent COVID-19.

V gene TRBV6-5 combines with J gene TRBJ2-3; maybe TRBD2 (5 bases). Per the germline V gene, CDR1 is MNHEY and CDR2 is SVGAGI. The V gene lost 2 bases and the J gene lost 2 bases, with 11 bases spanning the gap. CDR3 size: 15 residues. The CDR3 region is CASSYRGSYTDTQYF. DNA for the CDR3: TGTGCCAGCAGTTACCGGGGATCCTACACAGATACGCAGTATTTT.

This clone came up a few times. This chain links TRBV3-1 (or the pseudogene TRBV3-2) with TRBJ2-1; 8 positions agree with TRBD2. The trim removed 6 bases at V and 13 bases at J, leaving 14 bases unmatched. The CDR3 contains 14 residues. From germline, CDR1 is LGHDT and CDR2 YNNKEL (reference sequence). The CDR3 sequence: CASSWRSAGTSQFF. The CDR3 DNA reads TGTGCCAGCAGTTGGCGATCCGCCGGGACTAGTCAGTTCTTC.

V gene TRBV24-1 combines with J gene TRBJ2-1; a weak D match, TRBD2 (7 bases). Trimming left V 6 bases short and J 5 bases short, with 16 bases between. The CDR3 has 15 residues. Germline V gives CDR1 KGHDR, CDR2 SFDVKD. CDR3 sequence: CATSNFRGGNNEQFF. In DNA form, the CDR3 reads TGTGCCACCAGTAACTTTAGGGGGGGGAACAATGAGCAGTTCTTC.

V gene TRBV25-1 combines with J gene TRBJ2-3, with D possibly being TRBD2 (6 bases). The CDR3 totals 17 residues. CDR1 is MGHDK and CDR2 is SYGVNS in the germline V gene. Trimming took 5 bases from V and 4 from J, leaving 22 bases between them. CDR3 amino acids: CASSRSSGNANADTQYF. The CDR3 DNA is TGTGCCAGCAGTCGTAGTAGCGGAAATGCCAACGCAGATACGCAGTATTTT. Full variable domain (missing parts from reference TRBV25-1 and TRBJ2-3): EADIYQTPRYLVIGTGKKITLECSQTMGHDKMYWYQQDPGMELHLIHYSYGVNSTEKGDLSSESTVSRIRTEHFPLTLESARPSHTSQYLCASSRSSGNANADTQYFGPGTRLTVL.

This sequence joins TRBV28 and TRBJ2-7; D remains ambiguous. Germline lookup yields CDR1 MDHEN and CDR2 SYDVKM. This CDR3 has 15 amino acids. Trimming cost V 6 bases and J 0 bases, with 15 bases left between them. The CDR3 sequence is CASSIPGRGSYEQYF. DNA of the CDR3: TGTGCCAGCAGCATACCCGGCAGAGGCTCCTACGAGCAGTACTTC. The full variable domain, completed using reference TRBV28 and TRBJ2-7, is DVKVTQSSRYLVKRTGEKVFLECVQDMDHENMFWYRQDPGLGLRLIYFSYDVKMKEKGDIPEGYSVSREKKERFSLILESASTNQTSMYLCASSIPGRGSYEQYFGPGTRLTVT.

The DNA for the CDR3 is TGTGCCAGCAGCCCGGTCCGCGACAGAGTGATAAACATTCAGTACTTC. It codes for CASSPVRDRVINIQYF. V usage is TRBV7-2 and J usage is TRBJ2-4; D perhaps matches TRBD1 (5 bases). With 5 bases removed from V and 6 bases from J, the gap between germline ends came to 20 bases. The CDR3 has 16 amino acids. The germline V gene has CDR1 SGHTA and CDR2 FQGNSA. The full variable domain, completed using reference TRBV7-2 and TRBJ2-4, is GAGVSQSPSNKVTEKGKDVELRCDPISGHTALYWYRQSLGQGLEFLIYFQGNSAPDKSGLPSDRFSAERTGGSVSTLTIQRTQQEDSAVYLCASSPVRDRVINIQYFGAGTRLSVL.

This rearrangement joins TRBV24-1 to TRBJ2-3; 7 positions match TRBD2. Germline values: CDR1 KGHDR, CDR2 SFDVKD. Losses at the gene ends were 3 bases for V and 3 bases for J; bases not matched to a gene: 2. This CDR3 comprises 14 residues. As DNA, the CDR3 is TGTGCCACCAGTGATCCGCGGGGGACAGATACGCAGTATTTT. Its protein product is CATSDPRGTDTQYF.

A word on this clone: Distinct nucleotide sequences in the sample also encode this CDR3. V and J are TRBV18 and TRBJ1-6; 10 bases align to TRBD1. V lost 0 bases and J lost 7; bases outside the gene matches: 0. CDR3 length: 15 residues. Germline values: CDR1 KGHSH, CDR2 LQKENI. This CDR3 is CASSPPGQGNSPLHF. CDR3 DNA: TGTGCCAGCTCACCACCGGGACAGGGGAATTCACCCCTCCACTTT.

The CDR3 nucleotides are TGTGCCAGCAGTCGTTCCCACAGGGTGGGACACGAGCAGTACTTC. Translated: CASSRSHRVGHEQYF. The genes are TRBV27 and TRBJ2-7; D possibly corresponds to TRBD1 (6 bases). V lost 5 bases and J 5 bases, leaving 19 bases between the germline ends. Looked up from germline, CDR1 is MNHEY and CDR2 is SMNVEV (reference sequence). The CDR3 loop spans 15 amino acids.

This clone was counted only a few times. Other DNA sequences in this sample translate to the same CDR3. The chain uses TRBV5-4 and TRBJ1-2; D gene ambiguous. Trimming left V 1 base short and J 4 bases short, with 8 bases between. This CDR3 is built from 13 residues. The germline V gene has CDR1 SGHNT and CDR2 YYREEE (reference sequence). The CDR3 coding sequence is TGTGCCAGCAGCTTGAGAGGTTCCTATGGCTACACCTTC. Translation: CASSLRGSYGYTF.

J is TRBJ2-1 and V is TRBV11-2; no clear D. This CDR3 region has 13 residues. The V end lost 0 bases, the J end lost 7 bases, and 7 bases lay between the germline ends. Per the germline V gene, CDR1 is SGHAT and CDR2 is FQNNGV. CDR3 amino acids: CASSLDLSNEQFF. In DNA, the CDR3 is TGTGCCAGCAGCTTAGATCTATCGAATGAGCAGTTCTTC.

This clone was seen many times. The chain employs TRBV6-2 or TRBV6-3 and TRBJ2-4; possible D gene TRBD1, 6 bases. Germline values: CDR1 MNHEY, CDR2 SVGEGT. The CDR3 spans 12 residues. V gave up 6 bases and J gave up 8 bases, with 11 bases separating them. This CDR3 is CASSPTGYIQYF. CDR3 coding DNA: TGTGCCAGCAGCCCAACAGGGTACATTCAGTACTTC.

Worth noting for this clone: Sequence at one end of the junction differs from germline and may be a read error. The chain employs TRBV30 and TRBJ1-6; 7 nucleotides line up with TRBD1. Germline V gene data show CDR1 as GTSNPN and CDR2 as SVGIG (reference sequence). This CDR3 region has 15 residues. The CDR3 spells CAWSVGGRARSALHF. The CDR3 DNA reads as TGTGCCTGGAGTGTAGGGGGCAGGGCACGTTCAGCCCTCCACTTT.

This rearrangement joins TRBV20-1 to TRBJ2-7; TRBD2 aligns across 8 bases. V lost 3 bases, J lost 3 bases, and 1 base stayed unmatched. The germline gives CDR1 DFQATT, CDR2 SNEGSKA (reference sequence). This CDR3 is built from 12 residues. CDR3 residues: CSASTSGYEQYF. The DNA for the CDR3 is TGCAGTGCTAGTACTAGCGGCTACGAGCAGTACTTC.

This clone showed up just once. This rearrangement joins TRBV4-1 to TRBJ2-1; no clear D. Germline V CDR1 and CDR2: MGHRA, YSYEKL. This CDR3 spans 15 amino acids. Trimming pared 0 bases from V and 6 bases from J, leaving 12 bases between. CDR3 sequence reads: CASSQEGNGANEQFF. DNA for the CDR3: TGCGCCAGCAGCCAAGAAGGTAACGGAGCCAATGAGCAGTTCTTC.

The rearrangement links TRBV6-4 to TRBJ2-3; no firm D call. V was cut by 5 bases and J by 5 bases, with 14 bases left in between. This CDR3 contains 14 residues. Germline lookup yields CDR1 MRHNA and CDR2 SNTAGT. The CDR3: CASSTSPVGDTQYF. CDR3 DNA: TGTGCCAGCAGTACTTCTCCGGTTGGAGATACGCAGTATTTT.

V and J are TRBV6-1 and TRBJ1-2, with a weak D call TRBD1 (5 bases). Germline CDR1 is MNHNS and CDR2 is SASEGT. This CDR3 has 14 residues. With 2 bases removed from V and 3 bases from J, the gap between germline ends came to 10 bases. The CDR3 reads CASSEYMTDYGYTF. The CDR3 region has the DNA TGTGCCAGCAGTGAATATATGACAGACTATGGCTACACCTTC.

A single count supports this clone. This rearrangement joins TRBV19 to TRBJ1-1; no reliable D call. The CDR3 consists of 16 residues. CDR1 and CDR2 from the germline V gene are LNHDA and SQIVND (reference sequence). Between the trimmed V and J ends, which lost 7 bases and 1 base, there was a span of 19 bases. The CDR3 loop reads CASTWEAFYGNTEAFF. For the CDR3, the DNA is TGTGCCAGTACCTGGGAGGCCTTCTACGGGAACACTGAAGCTTTCTTT.